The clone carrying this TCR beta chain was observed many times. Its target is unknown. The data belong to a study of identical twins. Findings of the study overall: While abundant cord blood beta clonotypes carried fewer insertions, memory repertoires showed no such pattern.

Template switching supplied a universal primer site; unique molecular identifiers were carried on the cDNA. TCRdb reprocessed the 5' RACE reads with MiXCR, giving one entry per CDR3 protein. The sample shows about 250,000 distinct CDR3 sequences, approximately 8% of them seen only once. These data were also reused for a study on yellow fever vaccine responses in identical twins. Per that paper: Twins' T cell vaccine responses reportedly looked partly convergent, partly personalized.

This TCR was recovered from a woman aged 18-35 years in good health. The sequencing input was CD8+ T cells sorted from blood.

Here the CDR3 DNA reads TGTGCCATCAGTGCCGCCTTGCCCCGGGACGGGACTTACGAGCAGTACTTC. Protein sequence: CAISAALPRDGTYEQYF. The rearrangement joins TRBV10-3 to TRBJ2-7; TRBD2 is a possible D gene (6 bases). V gave up 4 bases and J gave up 4 bases, with 23 bases separating them. Germline loops: CDR1 ENHRY, CDR2 SYGVKD. CDR3 size: 17 residues.